The rows below give T cell receptor beta chains drawn from one sample of a study of cytomegalovirus exposure and HLA in healthy donors. Method: immunoSEQ multiplex PCR; TCRdb's copy keeps in-frame clones and lacks some. The table lists 150,000 to 200,000 clones, less than 90% of them singletons. Sequenced input: PBMCs. Source of these receptors: a middle-aged man in good health and CMV-seronegative. Each CDR3 is given with its conserved first and last residue. The order of the fields is CDR3 DNA, CDR3 protein, J gene, V gene, D gene, clone size. D genes are given only for firm matches. The listing skips clone size in some rows; elsewhere it reads once, few, many or a size class.

CDR3 DNA: TGTGCCAGTATTTTACGTATCGGGACCGGGGAGCTGTTTTTT; CDR3 protein: CASILRIGTGELFF; J gene: TRBJ2-2; V gene: TRBV19; D gene: -; clone size: -
CDR3 DNA: TGCAGCGTCAGGGGGATGAACACTGAAGCTTTCTTT; CDR3 protein: CSVRGMNTEAFF; J gene: TRBJ1-1; V gene: TRBV29-1; D gene: TRBD1; clone size: few
CDR3 DNA: TGCGCCAGCAGCTTGGTTGCGACTAGCGGTTGGACTGGAGAGACCCAGTACTTC; CDR3 protein: CASSLVATSGWTGETQYF; J gene: TRBJ2-5; V gene: TRBV5-1; D gene: TRBD2; clone size: -
CDR3 DNA: TGCGCCAGCACCTACGGACAGGGGGGTGTTGAAAAACTGTTTTTT; CDR3 protein: CASTYGQGGVEKLFF; J gene: TRBJ1-4; V gene: TRBV5-1; D gene: TRBD1; clone size: -
CDR3 DNA: TGCGCCAGCAGCCAAGAGCGGGTCTATGCCTACGAGCAGTACTTC; CDR3 protein: CASSQERVYAYEQYF; J gene: TRBJ2-7; V gene: TRBV4-3; D gene: -; clone size: few
CDR3 DNA: TGCAGTGCTATGACTCCCCACCGGACTTTCTTT; CDR3 protein: CSAMTPHRTFF; J gene: TRBJ1-1; V gene: TRBV20-1; D gene: -; clone size: -
CDR3 DNA: TGTGCCAGCAGCATGCGGGCGGGAGGCCCAGATACGCAGTATTTT; CDR3 protein: CASSMRAGGPDTQYF; J gene: TRBJ2-3; V gene: TRBV11-3; D gene: TRBD2; clone size: -
CDR3 DNA: TGTGCCAGCAGCGTATCCTTAGGGGGTCTGGAGACCCAGTACTTC; CDR3 protein: CASSVSLGGLETQYF; J gene: TRBJ2-5; V gene: TRBV9; D gene: -; clone size: -
CDR3 DNA: TGTGCCAGCAGGCCGGACAGGGGTTTCACTGAAGCTTTCTTT; CDR3 protein: CASRPDRGFTEAFF; J gene: TRBJ1-1; V gene: TRBV2; D gene: TRBD1; clone size: -
CDR3 DNA: TGTGCCAGCAGCTTAGCGGGATTCTACGAGCAGTACTTC; CDR3 protein: CASSLAGFYEQYF; J gene: TRBJ2-7; V gene: TRBV11-2; D gene: -; clone size: -
CDR3 DNA: TGTGCCAGCAGCCTCGGGGGGGTGAATGGCTACACCTTC; CDR3 protein: CASSLGGVNGYTF; J gene: TRBJ1-2; V gene: TRBV7-2; D gene: -; clone size: -
CDR3 DNA: TGTGCCAGCAGCTTACAGGGTGTGAACAAAGGCACTGAAGCTTTCTTT; CDR3 protein: CASSLQGVNKGTEAFF; J gene: TRBJ1-1; V gene: TRBV7-2; D gene: -; clone size: -
CDR3 DNA: TGTGCCAGCATCTTGAGGGCGGGTGAAGCTTTCTTT; CDR3 protein: CASILRAGEAFF; J gene: TRBJ1-1; V gene: TRBV6-1; D gene: -; clone size: -
CDR3 DNA: TGTGCCAGCAGTTCCGGACAGGGGGTGGACTATGGCTACACCTTC; CDR3 protein: CASSSGQGVDYGYTF; J gene: TRBJ1-2; V gene: TRBV28; D gene: TRBD1; clone size: -